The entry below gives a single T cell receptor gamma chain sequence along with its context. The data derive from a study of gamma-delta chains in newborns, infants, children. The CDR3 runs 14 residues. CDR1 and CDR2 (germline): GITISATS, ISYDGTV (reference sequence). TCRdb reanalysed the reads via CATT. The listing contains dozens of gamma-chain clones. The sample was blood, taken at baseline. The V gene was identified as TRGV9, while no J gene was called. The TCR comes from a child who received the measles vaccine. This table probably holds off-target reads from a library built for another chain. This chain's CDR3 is CACDTVDTTAQLFF. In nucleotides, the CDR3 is TGTGCCTGTGACACCGTAGATACGACAGCACAACTCTTCTTT.